Listed below are T cell receptor beta chains from one sample, sequenced in a study of Ad26.COV2.S vaccination and SARS-CoV-2 variants. Clones were sequenced by immunoSEQ multiplex PCR, and TCRdb holds only the in-frame ones, with some missing. This table has approximately 420,000 clones, roughly nine tenths appearing once. The sample here was peripheral blood, taken in a trial of Ad26.COV2.S vaccine versus placebo. These TCRs come from a person aged 18 to 65 who received the Ad26.COV2.S COVID-19 vaccine or a placebo. The CDR3 runs from the conserved cysteine through the conserved F or W. Each record gives: clone size, V gene, D gene, J gene, CDR3 DNA, CDR3 protein. The D gene is left open where the match is weak. Rows give clone size only sometimes, using once, few, many, or a class for an expanded clone.

-	TRBV19	-	TRBJ2-1	TGTGCCAGTAGTATAGGTGCCCGCTCCAATGAGCAGTTCTTC	CASSIGARSNEQFF
once	TRBV11-2	-	TRBJ1-1	TGTGCCAGCAGCTTAGTGCCAGGGGACGCTTTCTTT	CASSLVPGDAFF
-	TRBV4-1	-	TRBJ1-4	TGCGCCAGCAGCCAATGGCTTAATGAAAAACTGTTTTTT	CASSQWLNEKLFF
-	TRBV5-6	-	TRBJ2-3	TGTGCCAGCAGCTTGTTTGGGGCAGATACGCAGTATTTT	CASSLFGADTQYF
once	TRBV7-8	-	TRBJ2-7	TGTGCCAGCAGCTTAGCTTCCGCCACCTCCTACGAGCAGTACTTC	CASSLASATSYEQYF
-	TRBV29-1	TRBD1	TRBJ2-7	TGCAGCGTTGACCCGGGACAGGGGACTTACGAGCAGTACTTC	CSVDPGQGTYEQYF
-	TRBV5-1	-	TRBJ1-3	TGCGCCAGCAGCTTGGATCCTATCTCTGGAAACACCATATATTTT	CASSLDPISGNTIYF
-	TRBV6-5	TRBD1	TRBJ2-2	TGTGCCAGCAGCATACAGGGGGCCCTCACCGGGGAGCTGTTTTTT	CASSIQGALTGELFF
-	TRBV5-4	TRBD1	TRBJ2-7	TGTGCCAGCAGCTGGGACAGGGATGAGGGGGAGCAGTACTTC	CASSWDRDEGEQYF
-	TRBV6-2/TRBV6-3	-	TRBJ2-2	TGTGCCAGCAGTTACAGGGGTTTGCGGGGTCTACTCACCGGGGAGCTGTTTTTT	CASSYRGLRGLLTGELFF
-	TRBV15	-	TRBJ1-2	TGTGCCACCAGCAGAGCCGGGGGGGGGTTTGGCTACACCTTC	CATSRAGGGFGYTF
-	TRBV4-1	-	TRBJ1-1	TGCGCCAGCAGCCAGGGCACTGAAGCTTTCTTT	CASSQGTEAFF
few	TRBV7-9	-	TRBJ2-3	TGTGCCAGCAGCCGCCAGGGGTACGCAGATACGCAGTATTTT	CASSRQGYADTQYF
-	TRBV5-6	TRBD1	TRBJ2-7	TGTGCCAGCAGCTGGGGACAGGTGGGATACGAGCAGTACTTC	CASSWGQVGYEQYF
once	TRBV6-6	-	TRBJ1-1	TGTGCCAGCAGTTACTCAGCGAACACTGAAGCTTTCTTT	CASSYSANTEAFF
-	TRBV4-3	TRBD1	TRBJ1-3	TGCGCCAGCAGCCAAGATTACGACAGGGGCGCTAGCTCTGGAAACACCATATATTTT	CASSQDYDRGASSGNTIYF
-	TRBV19	TRBD1	TRBJ1-1	TGTGCCAGTAGTATACAGGGGGCTGGGGAAGCTTTCTTT	CASSIQGAGEAFF
-	TRBV7-8	-	TRBJ1-2	TGTGCCAGCAGCGCTGTCAACTATGGCTACACCTTC	CASSAVNYGYTF